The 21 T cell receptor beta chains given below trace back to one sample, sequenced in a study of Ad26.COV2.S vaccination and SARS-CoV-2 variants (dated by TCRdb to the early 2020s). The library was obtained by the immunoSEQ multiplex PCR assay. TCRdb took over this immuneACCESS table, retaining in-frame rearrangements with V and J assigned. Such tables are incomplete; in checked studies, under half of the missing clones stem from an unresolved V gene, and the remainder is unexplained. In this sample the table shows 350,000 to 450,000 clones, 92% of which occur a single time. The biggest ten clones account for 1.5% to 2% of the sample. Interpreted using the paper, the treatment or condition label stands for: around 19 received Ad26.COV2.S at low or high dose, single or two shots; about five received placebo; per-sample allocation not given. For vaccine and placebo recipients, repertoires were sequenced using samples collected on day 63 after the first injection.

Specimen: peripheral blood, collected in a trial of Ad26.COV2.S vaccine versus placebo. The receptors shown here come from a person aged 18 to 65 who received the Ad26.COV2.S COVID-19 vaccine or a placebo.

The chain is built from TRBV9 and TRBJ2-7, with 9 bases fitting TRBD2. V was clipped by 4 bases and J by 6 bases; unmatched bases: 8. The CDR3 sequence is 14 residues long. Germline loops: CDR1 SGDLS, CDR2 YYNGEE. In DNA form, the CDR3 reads TGTGCCAGCAGCCTAGGGGGACTAGCTTCCGAGCAGTACTTC. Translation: CASSLGGLASEQYF.

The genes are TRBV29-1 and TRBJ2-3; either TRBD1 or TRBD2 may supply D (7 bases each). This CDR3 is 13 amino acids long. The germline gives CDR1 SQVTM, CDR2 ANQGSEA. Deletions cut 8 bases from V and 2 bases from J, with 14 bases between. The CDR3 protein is CSTRGGITDTQYF. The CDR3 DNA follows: TGCAGCACCAGGGGGGGTATCACAGATACGCAGTATTTT.

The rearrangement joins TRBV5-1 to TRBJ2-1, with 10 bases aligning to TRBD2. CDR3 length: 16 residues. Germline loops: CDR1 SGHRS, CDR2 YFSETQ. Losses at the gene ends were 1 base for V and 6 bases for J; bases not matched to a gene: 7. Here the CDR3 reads CASSLRSAGGPNEQFF. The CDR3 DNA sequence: TGCGCCAGCAGCTTGCGGTCAGCGGGGGGGCCCAATGAGCAGTTCTTC.

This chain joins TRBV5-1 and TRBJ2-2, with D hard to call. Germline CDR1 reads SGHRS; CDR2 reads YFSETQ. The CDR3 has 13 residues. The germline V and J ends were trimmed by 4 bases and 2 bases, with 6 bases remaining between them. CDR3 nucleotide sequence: TGCGCCAGCAGCGTGGACAACACCGGGGAGCTGTTTTTT. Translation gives CASSVDNTGELFF.

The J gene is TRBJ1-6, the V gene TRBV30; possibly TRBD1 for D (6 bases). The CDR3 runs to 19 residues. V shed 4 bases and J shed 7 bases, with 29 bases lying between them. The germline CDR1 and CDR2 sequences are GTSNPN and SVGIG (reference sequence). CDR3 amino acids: CAWNPPGVRGVVGNSPLHF. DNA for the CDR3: TGTGCCTGGAACCCCCCGGGTGTCAGGGGAGTGGTGGGCAATTCACCCCTCCACTTT. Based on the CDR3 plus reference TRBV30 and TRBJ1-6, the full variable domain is SQTIHQWPATLVQPVGSPLSLECTVEGTSNPNLYWYRQAAGRGLQLLFYSVGIGQISSEVPQNLSASRPQDRQFILSSKKLLLSDSGFYLCAWNPPGVRGVVGNSPLHFGNGTRLTVT.

CDR3: CASSVGRQPTGELFF. The CDR3 nucleotides are TGTGCCAGCAGCGTAGGCCGACAGCCCACCGGGGAGCTGTTTTTT. V gene TRBV9 combines with J gene TRBJ2-2, with a possible D match to TRBD1 (5 bases). The CDR3 spans 15 residues. Trimming removed 0 bases at V and 4 bases at J, with 10 bases between. CDR1 is SGDLS and CDR2 is YYNGEE in the germline V gene. Combining the CDR3 with reference TRBV9 and TRBJ2-2 gives the whole variable domain DSGVTQTPKHLITATGQRVTLRCSPRSGDLSVYWYQQSLDQGLQFLIQYYNGEERAKGNILERFSAQQFPDLHSELNLSSLELGDSALYFCASSVGRQPTGELFFGEGSRLTVL.

The CDR3 is CASSPRVRDSETGELFF. The CDR3 DNA sequence: TGTGCCAGCAGCCCGAGGGTGAGGGACAGTGAAACCGGGGAGCTGTTTTTT. This chain joins TRBV3-1 (or the pseudogene TRBV3-2) and TRBJ2-2; TRBD1 matches 7 bases. CDR1 and CDR2 (germline): LGHDT, YNNKEL (reference sequence). V was clipped by 4 bases and J by 5 bases; unmatched bases: 13. The CDR3 has 17 residues.

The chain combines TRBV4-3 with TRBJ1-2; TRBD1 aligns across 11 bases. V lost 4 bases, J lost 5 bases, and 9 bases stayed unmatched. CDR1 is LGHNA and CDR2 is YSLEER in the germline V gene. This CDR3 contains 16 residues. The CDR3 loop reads CASSLVDRGLRYGYTF. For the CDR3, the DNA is TGCGCCAGCAGCCTGGTGGACAGGGGGCTGCGGTATGGCTACACCTTC.

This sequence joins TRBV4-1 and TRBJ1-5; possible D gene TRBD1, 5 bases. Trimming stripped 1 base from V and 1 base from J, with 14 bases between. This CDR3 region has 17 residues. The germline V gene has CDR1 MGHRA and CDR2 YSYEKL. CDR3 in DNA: TGCGCCAGCAGCCAAGGGTCGCAGGGCCAAAGCAATCAGCCCCAGCATTTT. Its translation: CASSQGSQGQSNQPQHF.

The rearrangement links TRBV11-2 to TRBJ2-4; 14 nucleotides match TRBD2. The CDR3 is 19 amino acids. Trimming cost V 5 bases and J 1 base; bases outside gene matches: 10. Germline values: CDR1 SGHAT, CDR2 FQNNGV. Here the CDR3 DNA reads TGTGCCAGCAGCCCCAGACTAGCGGGGGGGAATGTGGCCAAAAACATTCAGTACTTC. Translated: CASSPRLAGGNVAKNIQYF.

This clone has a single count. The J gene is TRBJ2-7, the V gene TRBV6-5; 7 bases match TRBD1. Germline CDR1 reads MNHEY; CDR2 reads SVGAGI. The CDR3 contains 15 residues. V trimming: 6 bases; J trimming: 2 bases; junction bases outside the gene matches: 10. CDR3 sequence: CASRPDRNPTYEQYF. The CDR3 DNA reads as TGTGCCAGCAGGCCGGACAGGAACCCAACCTACGAGCAGTACTTC.

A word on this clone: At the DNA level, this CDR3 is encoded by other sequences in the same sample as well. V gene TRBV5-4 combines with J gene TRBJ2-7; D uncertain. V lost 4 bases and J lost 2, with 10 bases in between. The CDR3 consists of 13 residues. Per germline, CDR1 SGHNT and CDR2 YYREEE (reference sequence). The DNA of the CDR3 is TGTGCCAGCAGCCCCGACCGAACCTACGAGCAGTACTTC. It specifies CASSPDRTYEQYF.

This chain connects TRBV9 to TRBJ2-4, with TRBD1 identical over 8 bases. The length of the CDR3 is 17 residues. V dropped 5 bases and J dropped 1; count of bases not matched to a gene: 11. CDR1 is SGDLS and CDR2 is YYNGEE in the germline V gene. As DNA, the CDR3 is TGTGCCAGCAGTCCCAGGGGGACAGGCTCGGCCAAAAACATTCAGTACTTC. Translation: CASSPRGTGSAKNIQYF.

The CDR3 spells CASSQVEAGVRDTQYF. CDR3 bases: TGCGCCAGCAGCCAAGTAGAAGCGGGGGTCAGGGATACGCAGTATTTT. This chain links TRBV4-3 with TRBJ2-3; 8 bases are a match to TRBD2. With V trimmed by 1 base and J by 6 bases, 9 bases remained unmatched. CDR1 is LGHNA and CDR2 is YSLEER in the germline V gene. This CDR3 contains 16 residues.

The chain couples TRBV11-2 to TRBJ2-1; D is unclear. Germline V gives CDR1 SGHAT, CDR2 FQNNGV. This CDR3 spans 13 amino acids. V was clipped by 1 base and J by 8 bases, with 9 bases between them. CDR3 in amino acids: CASSLVSGYEQFF. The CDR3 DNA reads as TGTGCCAGCAGCTTAGTTTCCGGGTATGAGCAGTTCTTC.

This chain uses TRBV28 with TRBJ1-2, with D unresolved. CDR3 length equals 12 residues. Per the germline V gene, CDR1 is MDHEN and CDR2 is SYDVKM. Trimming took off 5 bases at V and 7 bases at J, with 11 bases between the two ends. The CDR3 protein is CASSRPGGGYTF. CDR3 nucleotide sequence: TGTGCCAGCAGTCGGCCCGGCGGTGGCTACACCTTC.

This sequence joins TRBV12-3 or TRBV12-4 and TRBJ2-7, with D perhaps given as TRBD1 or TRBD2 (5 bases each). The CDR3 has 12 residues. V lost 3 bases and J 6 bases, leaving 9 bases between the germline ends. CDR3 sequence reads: CASSFSGPEQYF. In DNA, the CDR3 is TGTGCCAGCAGTTTTTCGGGACCCGAGCAGTACTTC.

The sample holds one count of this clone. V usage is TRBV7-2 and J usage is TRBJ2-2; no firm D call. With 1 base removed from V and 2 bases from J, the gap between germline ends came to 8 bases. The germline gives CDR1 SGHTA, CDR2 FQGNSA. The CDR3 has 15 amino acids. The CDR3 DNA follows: TGTGCCAGCAGCTTAGTAGTTAGAAACACCGGGGAGCTGTTTTTT. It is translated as CASSLVVRNTGELFF.

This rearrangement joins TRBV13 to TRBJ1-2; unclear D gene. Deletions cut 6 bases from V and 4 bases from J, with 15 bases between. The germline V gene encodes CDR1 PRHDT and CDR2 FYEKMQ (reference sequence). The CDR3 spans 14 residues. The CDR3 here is CASRQAGLGYGYTF. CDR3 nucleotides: TGTGCCAGCAGGCAGGCGGGGTTGGGCTATGGCTACACCTTC. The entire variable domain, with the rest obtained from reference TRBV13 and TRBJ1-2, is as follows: AAGVIQSPRHLIKEKRETATLKCYPIPRHDTVYWYQQGPGQDPQFLISFYEKMQSDKGSIPDRFSAQQFSDYHSELNMSSLELGDSALYFCASRQAGLGYGYTFGSGTRLTVV.

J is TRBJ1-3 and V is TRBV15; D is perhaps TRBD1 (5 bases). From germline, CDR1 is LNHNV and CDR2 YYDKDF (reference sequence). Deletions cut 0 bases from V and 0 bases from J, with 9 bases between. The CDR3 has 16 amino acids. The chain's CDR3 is CATSRDLRGSGNTIYF. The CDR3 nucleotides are TGTGCCACCAGCAGAGATTTAAGGGGCTCTGGAAACACCATATATTTT.

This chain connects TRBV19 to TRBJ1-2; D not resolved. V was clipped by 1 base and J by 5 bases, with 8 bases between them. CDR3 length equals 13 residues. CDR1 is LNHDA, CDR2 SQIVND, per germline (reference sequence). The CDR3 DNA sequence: TGTGCCAGTAGTATAGCACGGATATATGGCTACACCTTC. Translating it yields CASSIARIYGYTF. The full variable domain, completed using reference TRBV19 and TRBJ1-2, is DGGITQSPKYLFRKEGQNVTLSCEQNLNHDAMYWYRQDPGQGLRLIYYSQIVNDFQKGDIAEGYSVSREKKESFPLTVTSAQKNPTAFYLCASSIARIYGYTFGSGTRLTVV.